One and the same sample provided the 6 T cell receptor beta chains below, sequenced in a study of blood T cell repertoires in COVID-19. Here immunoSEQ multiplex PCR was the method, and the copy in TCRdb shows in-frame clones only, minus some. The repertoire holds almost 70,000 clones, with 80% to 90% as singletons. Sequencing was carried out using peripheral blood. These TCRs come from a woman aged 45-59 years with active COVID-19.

CDR3 DNA: TGTGCCAGCTCCTCAATAGCGGGACAAAACTACGAGCAGTACTTC. As protein: CASSSIAGQNYEQYF. The chain uses TRBV18 and TRBJ2-7; 8 bases match TRBD2. J gave up 3 bases and V 6 bases, and 10 bases lay outside the gene matches. Germline V lookup: CDR1 KGHSH, CDR2 LQKENI. The CDR3 has 15 residues.

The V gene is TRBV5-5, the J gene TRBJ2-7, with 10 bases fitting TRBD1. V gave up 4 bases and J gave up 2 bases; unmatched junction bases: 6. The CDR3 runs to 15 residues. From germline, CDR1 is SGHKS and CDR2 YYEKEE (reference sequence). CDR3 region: CASSGHGTGAYEQYF. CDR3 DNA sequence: TGTGCCAGCAGCGGCCACGGGACAGGGGCCTACGAGCAGTACTTC.

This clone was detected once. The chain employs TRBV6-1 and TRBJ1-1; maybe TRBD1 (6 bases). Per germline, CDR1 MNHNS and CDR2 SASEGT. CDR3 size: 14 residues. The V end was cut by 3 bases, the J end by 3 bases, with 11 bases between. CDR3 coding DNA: TGTGCCAGCAGTGATGTAGGGGGGGACACTGAAGCTTTCTTT. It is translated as CASSDVGGDTEAFF.

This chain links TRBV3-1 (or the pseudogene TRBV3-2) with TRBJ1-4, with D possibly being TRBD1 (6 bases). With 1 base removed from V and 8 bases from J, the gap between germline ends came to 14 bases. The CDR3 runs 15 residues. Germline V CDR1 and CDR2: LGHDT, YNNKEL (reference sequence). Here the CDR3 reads CASSQATGRGEKLFF. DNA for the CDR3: TGTGCCAGCAGCCAAGCTACAGGGAGGGGAGAAAAACTGTTTTTT.

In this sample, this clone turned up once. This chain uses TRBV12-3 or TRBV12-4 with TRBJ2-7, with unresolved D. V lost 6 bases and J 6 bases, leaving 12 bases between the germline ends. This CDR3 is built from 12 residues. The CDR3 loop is CASSLDLGEQYF. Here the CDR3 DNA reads TGTGCCAGCAGCCTAGACCTCGGCGAGCAGTACTTC.

CDR3 protein: CASSPRPGSTEAFF. The DNA of the CDR3 is TGTGCCAGCAGCCCACGACCAGGGTCCACTGAAGCTTTCTTT. The rearrangement uses TRBV9 and TRBJ1-1, with D possibly matching TRBD1 (5 bases). Per germline, CDR1 SGDLS and CDR2 YYNGEE. CDR3 length: 14 amino acids. The V gene lost 4 bases and the J gene lost 4 bases, with 14 bases spanning the gap.